These 25 T cell receptor beta chains originate from one sample sequenced in a study of blood T cells in healthy people across ages. A second PCR of about 6 to 12 cycles used a sample-barcoded 5' primer and a J-beta primer mix. TCRdb passed the 5' RACE reads through MiXCR, listing each CDR3 protein once. The sample has 850,000 or so distinct CDR3 sequences; under 35% are singletons. The sequenced sample consisted of blood. These receptors were obtained from a woman aged 80 or over in good health.

This clonotype was detected ten times or more. The gene calls are TRBV21-1 and TRBJ1-4; TRBD1, as called in the table, went unchecked against the DNA. TRBV21-1 is reported as a pseudogene. The CDR3 length is 13 residues. CDR3 loop: CASSKEGRGKLFF. CDR3 coding DNA: TGTGCCAGCAGCAAAGAGGGCAGGGGGAAACTGTTTTTT.

The table lists this clonotype with a count of one. The chain links TRBV10-3 to TRBJ2-5; D is perhaps TRBD1 (6 bases). Germline assignment: CDR1 ENHRY and CDR2 SYGVKD. The germline V and J ends were trimmed by 10 bases and 11 bases, with 20 bases remaining between them. CDR3 length: 12 amino acids. The CDR3 here is CATCNRVNEQYF. Here the CDR3 DNA reads TGTGCCACATGTAACAGGGTCAATGAGCAGTACTTC.

V and J are TRBV9 and TRBJ2-1, with TRBD2 identical over 8 bases. Per germline, CDR1 SGDLS and CDR2 YYNGEE. The CDR3 is made up of 17 amino acids. The V and J ends lost 1 base and 5 bases, in that order; junction bases with no gene match: 11. CDR3 amino acids: CASSVIAGAGDDNEQFF. The DNA for the CDR3 is TGTGCCAGCAGCGTAATTGCCGGAGCGGGGGACGACAATGAGCAGTTCTTC. Together with reference TRBV9 and TRBJ2-1, the CDR3 gives the full variable domain: DSGVTQTPKHLITATGQRVTLRCSPRSGDLSVYWYQQSLDQGLQFLIQYYNGEERAKGNILERFSAQQFPDLHSELNLSSLELGDSALYFCASSVIAGAGDDNEQFFGPGTRLTVL.

The rearrangement links TRBV11-2 to TRBJ1-2; D is possibly TRBD1 (5 bases). The CDR3 is made up of 14 amino acids. Germline V gene lookup returns CDR1 SGHAT and CDR2 FQNNGV. V dropped 5 bases and J dropped 4 bases, with 14 bases sitting between them. The CDR3 is CASSQAGWRYGYTF. CDR3 coding DNA: TGTGCCAGCAGCCAGGCAGGGTGGCGCTATGGCTACACCTTC.

This clonotype was found many times. The chain has TRBV20-1 and TRBJ2-3; 10 nucleotides match TRBD1. With 4 bases clipped from V and 2 bases from J, the junction kept 3 bases outside the gene matches. The CDR3 consists of 14 residues. Germline V gene lookup returns CDR1 DFQATT and CDR2 SNEGSKA (reference sequence). CDR3 protein: CSAKTGGFTDTQYF. CDR3 nucleotides: TGCAGTGCTAAGACAGGGGGCTTCACAGATACGCAGTATTTT.

This clonotype showed up many times. V usage is TRBV7-8 and J usage is TRBJ2-1; perhaps TRBD1 as D (5 bases). The CDR3 covers 15 residues. V was pared by 1 base and J by 3 bases, with 10 bases between. CDR1 is SGHVS, CDR2 FQNEAQ, per germline. This CDR3 reads CASSLGQGNYNEQFF. The CDR3, as DNA: TGTGCCAGCAGCTTAGGCCAGGGAAACTACAATGAGCAGTTCTTC.

This clonotype was detected once. The chain combines TRBV6-1 with TRBJ2-1; 9 nucleotides align to TRBD2. CDR3 size: 14 residues. Germline V gene lookup returns CDR1 MNHNS and CDR2 SASEGT. The junction had 7 bases not matched to a gene; V was cut back by 5 bases and J by 8 bases. The CDR3 sequence: CASSMVAGEYEQFF. The CDR3 DNA follows: TGTGCCAGCAGTATGGTAGCGGGGGAGTATGAGCAGTTCTTC.

This clonotype was counted many times. The J gene is TRBJ2-1, the V gene TRBV10-3; tentative D call: TRBD1 (6 bases). Germline assignment: CDR1 ENHRY and CDR2 SYGVKD. The ends were cut back, 0 bases at V and 0 bases at J, with 9 bases in the middle. CDR3 size: 16 residues. The CDR3 DNA reads as TGTGCCATCAGTGAGTCCGGGACAATCTCCTACAATGAGCAGTTCTTC. Its translation: CAISESGTISYNEQFF.

This clonotype was observed many times. CDR3 sequence (DNA): TGTGCCAGCAGCGTAGGACAGGGAACTAGCACAGATACGCAGTATTTT. Translated, it gives CASSVGQGTSTDTQYF. This chain joins TRBV9 and TRBJ2-3; 7 bases agree with TRBD1. The CDR3 has 16 residues. V trimming: 0 bases; J trimming: 0 bases; junction bases outside the gene matches: 4. CDR1 and CDR2 (germline): SGDLS, YYNGEE.

This clonotype has a count of ten or more. The V call is TRBV20-1, the J call TRBJ2-5; D gene unclear. Germline V lookup: CDR1 DFQATT, CDR2 SNEGSKA (reference sequence). The CDR3 loop spans 15 amino acids. Trimming took 0 bases from V and 0 from J, leaving 11 bases between them. CDR3 loop: CSARDGQSYQETQYF. CDR3 DNA sequence: TGCAGTGCTAGAGATGGGCAGTCGTACCAAGAGACCCAGTACTTC.

This chain's CDR3 is CASRPDWETQYF. CDR3 nucleotide sequence: TGTGCCAGCAGGCCAGACTGGGAGACCCAGTACTTC. The rearrangement joins TRBV12-3 or TRBV12-4 to TRBJ2-7, with D unclear. Near its end, the DNA agrees better with TRBJ2-5, so the J call may be wrong. This CDR3 has 12 amino acids.

The sample holds many counts of this clonotype. The rearrangement uses TRBV7-9 and TRBJ2-5, with D maybe TRBD2 (6 bases). The V gene lost 3 bases and the J gene lost 5 bases, with 10 bases spanning the gap. From germline, CDR1 is SEHNR and CDR2 FQNEAQ (reference sequence). The CDR3 is 13 residues long. The CDR3 sequence: CASSLEGIETQYF. The CDR3 nucleotides are TGTGCCAGCAGCTTGGAGGGAATCGAGACCCAGTACTTC.

This clonotype was recorded at least ten times. V gene TRBV15 combines with J gene TRBJ2-1; the match to TRBD1 covers 9 bases. V gave up 2 bases and J gave up 8 bases; unmatched junction bases: 4. In germline, CDR1 is LNHNV, CDR2 YYDKDF (reference sequence). The CDR3 runs 14 residues. CDR3 amino acids: CATSRRQGDDEQFF. The DNA for the CDR3 is TGTGCCACCAGCAGAAGACAGGGGGACGATGAGCAGTTCTTC.

This clonotype occurred many times. The chain has TRBV9 and TRBJ2-3; D unclear. Germline V lookup: CDR1 SGDLS, CDR2 YYNGEE. The CDR3 extends over 14 amino acids. The V end was cut by 4 bases, the J end by 0 bases, with 9 bases between. CDR3 amino acids: CASSSSWSTDTQYF. For the CDR3, the DNA is TGTGCCAGCAGCAGTAGCTGGAGCACAGATACGCAGTATTTT.

The genes are TRBV12-3 or TRBV12-4 and TRBJ1-5; TRBD1 is a possible D gene (5 bases). The CDR3 extends over 13 amino acids. V lost 3 bases to trimming and J lost 6 bases, with 9 bases between them. This CDR3 is CASSLGEAQPQHF. As DNA, the CDR3 is TGTGCCAGCAGTTTGGGGGAAGCTCAGCCCCAGCATTTT.

Comments on this clonotype: This clone may be a read error of a much larger clone one base away. The V call is TRBV7-9, the J call TRBJ2-1, with D uncertain. Trimming pared 2 bases from V and 13 bases from J, leaving 15 bases between. The CDR3 runs 13 residues. Per germline, CDR1 SEHNR and CDR2 FQNEAQ (reference sequence). CDR3 bases: TGTGCCAGCAGCTTATTTCAGAAAGAGACCCAGTTCTTC. Translating gives CASSLFQKETQFF.

Many counts were recorded for this clonotype. The chain links TRBV20-1 to TRBJ1-5; D gene unclear. The CDR3 contains 14 residues. Trimming left V 6 bases short and J 3 bases short, with 15 bases between. CDR1 DFQATT and CDR2 SNEGSKA come from the germline V gene (reference sequence). The CDR3 protein is CSAGRGIVNQPQHF. CDR3 in DNA: TGCAGTGCCGGACGGGGTATTGTCAATCAGCCCCAGCATTTT.

This chain connects TRBV6-1 to TRBJ1-2, with a weak D call TRBD1 (6 bases). Trimming shortened V by 5 bases and J by 7 bases, and 20 bases separated the two germline ends. This CDR3 is built from 15 residues. The germline CDR1 and CDR2 sequences are MNHNS and SASEGT. DNA of the CDR3: TGTGCCAGCAGTTCCCATAAGGGGGAAATCTTTGGCTACACCTTC. Protein sequence: CASSSHKGEIFGYTF.

About this clonotype itself: This may stem from a read error, because a much larger clone lies one nucleotide away. The V call is TRBV5-1, the J call TRBJ2-1; 8 bases map to TRBD1. The length of the CDR3 is 14 residues. Germline V CDR1 and CDR2: SGHRS, YFSETQ. Trimming removed 6 bases from V and 7 bases from J; junction bases left unmatched: 9. The CDR3 loop is CASNSGQEGNEQFF. In nucleotides, the CDR3 is TGCGCCAGCAACTCGGGACAGGAGGGAAATGAGCAGTTCTTC.

A note on this clonotype: It may be a read error: a sequence one base away is much more abundant. This chain links TRBV24-1 with TRBJ2-7; the match to TRBD2 covers 8 bases. J was trimmed by 7 bases and V by 2 bases; bases with no gene match: 15. The length of the CDR3 is 17 residues. The germline gives CDR1 KGHDR, CDR2 SFDVKD. CDR3 sequence: CATSDSGGQAGMYEQYF. The DNA of the CDR3 is TGTGCCACCAGTGATTCGGGAGGGCAGGCAGGGATGTATGAGCAGTACTTC.

This clonotype showed up many times. This chain joins TRBV2 and TRBJ2-3, with D hard to call. Germline V lookup: CDR1 SNHLY, CDR2 FYNNEI. Trimming cost V 7 bases and J 2 bases, with 13 bases left between them. The CDR3 has 14 residues. Written as DNA, the CDR3 is TGTGCCAGCACCGGAGAACACGACACAGATACGCAGTATTTT. Protein product: CASTGEHDTDTQYF.

This clonotype was seen only a few times. Just one base apart from a much larger clone, this may be a read error. V usage is TRBV20-1 and J usage is TRBJ2-1, with D hard to call. The CDR3 has 12 residues. CDR1 and CDR2 from the germline V gene are DFQATT and SNEGSKA (reference sequence). The CDR3 DNA sequence: TGCAGGGTGACGGTTCCTCATGGTGAGCAGTTCTTC. Protein sequence: CRVTVPHGEQFF.

The chain links TRBV4-2 to TRBJ2-3; 12 nucleotides match TRBD2. The V gene's germline CDR1 is LGHNA and CDR2 YNFKEQ. The CDR3 extends over 18 amino acids. The ends lost 0 bases at V and 6 bases at J; junction bases unmatched: 10. CDR3 protein: CASSQEPLLAGGSDTQYF. As DNA, the CDR3 is TGTGCCAGCAGCCAAGAACCCCTTCTAGCGGGGGGGTCGGATACGCAGTATTTT.

This clonotype was recorded many times. The V gene is TRBV20-1, the J gene TRBJ1-5; unclear D gene. Germline V gene lookup returns CDR1 DFQATT and CDR2 SNEGSKA (reference sequence). The V and J ends lost 4 bases and 5 bases respectively, with 6 bases between them. CDR3 length: 11 residues. The CDR3 loop reads CSAKLDQPQHF. The CDR3 nucleotides read TGCAGTGCTAAGTTAGATCAGCCCCAGCATTTT.

A remark on this clonotype: The junction and the germline gene differ at one end; a read error may be behind it. V is TRBV20-1 and J is TRBJ2-1; 8 positions agree with TRBD1. The CDR3 has 16 residues. Looked up from germline, CDR1 is DFQATT and CDR2 is SNEGSKA (reference sequence). CDR3 in amino acids: CSAGDQRTGSYNEQFF. The CDR3 region has the DNA TGCAGTGCTGGAGATCAGAGGACAGGGTCCTACAATGAGCAGTTCTTC.